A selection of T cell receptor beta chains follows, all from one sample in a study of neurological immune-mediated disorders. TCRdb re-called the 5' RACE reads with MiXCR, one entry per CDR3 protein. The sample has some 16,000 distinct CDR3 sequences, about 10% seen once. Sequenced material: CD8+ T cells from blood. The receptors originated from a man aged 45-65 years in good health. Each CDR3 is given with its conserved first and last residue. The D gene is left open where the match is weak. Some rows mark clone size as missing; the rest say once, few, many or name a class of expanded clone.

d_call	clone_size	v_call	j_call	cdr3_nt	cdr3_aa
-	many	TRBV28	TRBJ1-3	TGTGCCAGCAGCCCCGGGGAGCTCTGGAACACCATATATTTT	CASSPGELWNTIYF
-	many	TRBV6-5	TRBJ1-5	TGTGCCAGCAGTTACTCGACCCCCCCTCAGCCCCAGCATTTT	CASSYSTPPQPQHF
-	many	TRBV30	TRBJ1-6	TGTGCCTGCTTAGCGGCCCGAGGACTATCAGGATCTTCACCCCTCCACTTT	CACLAARGLSGSSPLHF
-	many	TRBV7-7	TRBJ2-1	TGTGCCAGCAGTCAGGCTAGCGCCGACAATGAGCAGTTCTTC	CASSQASADNEQFF
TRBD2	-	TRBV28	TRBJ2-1	TGTGCCAGCGAAGATCAGGCTAGCGGGAACAATGAGCAGTTCTTC	CASEDQASGNNEQFF
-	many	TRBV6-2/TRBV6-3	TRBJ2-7	TGTGCCAGCATCCTCGGGACGGGTCTCTACGAGCAGTACTTC	CASILGTGLYEQYF
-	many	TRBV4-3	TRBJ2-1	TGCGCCAGCAGCCAAGATGCGAACTACAATGAGCAGTTCTTC	CASSQDANYNEQFF
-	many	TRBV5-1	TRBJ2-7	TGCGCCAGCAGCCCGACTAGTAATGGATACGAGCAGTACTTC	CASSPTSNGYEQYF
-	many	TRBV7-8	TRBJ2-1	TGTGCCAGCAGCTTAGGGGGTCAAAGCTCCTACAATGAGCAGTTCTTC	CASSLGGQSSYNEQFF
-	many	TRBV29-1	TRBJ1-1	TGCAGCGTAGTGACCGGGGATACTTTCTTT	CSVVTGDTFF
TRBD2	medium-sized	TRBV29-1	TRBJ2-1	TGCAGCGTTGAGGGACTAGCGGGAGTTTCCTCCTACAATGAGCAGTTCTTC	CSVEGLAGVSSYNEQFF
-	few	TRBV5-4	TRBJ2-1	TGTGCCAGCAGCTTGGGGGCAGATAGAGAGCAGTTCTTC	CASSLGADREQFF
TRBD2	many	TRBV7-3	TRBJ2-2	TGTGCCAGCAGCCTATCTGTTGGGGGACTAGCATCCGGGGAGCTGTTTTTT	CASSLSVGGLASGELFF
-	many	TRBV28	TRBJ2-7	TGTGCCAGCGCTTTCCGTGGGGCGGGGGAGCAGTACTTC	CASAFRGAGEQYF
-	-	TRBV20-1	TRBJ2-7	TGCAGTGCTACAGGGGCCGCAGGGGCGTCCTACGAGCAGTACTTC	CSATGAAGASYEQYF
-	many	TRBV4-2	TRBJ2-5	TGTGCCAGCAGCCAAGGGGTAGGGGTGGAGACCCAGTACTTC	CASSQGVGVETQYF